The 27 T cell receptor beta chains listed next were all sequenced from one sample in a study of spatial heterogeneity in lung cancer. TCRdb independently ran MiXCR on the 5' RACE reads; one entry per CDR3 protein. The table includes over 7,500 distinct CDR3 sequences, about 4% detected once. The time point: blood taken at disease recurrence. Researchers sequenced whole RNA taken from tumor, nontumor lung or frozen PBMC without sorting. The material was PBMCs, obtained at recurrence. These receptors were obtained from a female donor with early-stage non-small cell lung cancer.

This clonotype occurred many times. The junction and the germline gene differ at one end; a read error may be behind it. This beta chain lies outside the target of a library built for alpha chains; its clone size means little. The J gene is TRBJ2-2, the V gene TRBV6-2 or TRBV6-3, with 8 nucleotides matching TRBD2. This CDR3 spans 16 amino acids. From germline, CDR1 is MNHEY and CDR2 SVGEGT. CDR3 sequence reads: CANSREAGERTGELFF. The CDR3, as DNA: TGTGCCAACAGTCGCGAAGCGGGGGAGCGCACCGGGGAGCTGTTTTTT.

This clonotype was found many times. Being off target in a library aimed at alpha chains, this beta chain has a size of little meaning. This sequence joins TRBV28 and TRBJ2-3; 10 bases are shared with TRBD1. V was pared by 3 bases and J by 6 bases, with 6 bases of the junction left unmatched. Germline V gene data show CDR1 as MDHEN and CDR2 as SYDVKM. This CDR3 is built from 15 residues. The CDR3, as DNA: TGTGCCAGCAGTTTCCGGGACAGGGGAAGGGATACGCAGTATTTT. Amino acids: CASSFRDRGRDTQYF. The variable domain in full, completed from reference TRBV28 and TRBJ2-3, reads DVKVTQSSRYLVKRTGEKVFLECVQDMDHENMFWYRQDPGLGLRLIYFSYDVKMKEKGDIPEGYSVSREKKERFSLILESASTNQTSMYLCASSFRDRGRDTQYFGPGTRLTVL.

This clonotype was seen repeatedly, ten times or more. This beta chain is off target for a library built for alpha chains, so its abundance means little. The chain recombines TRBV11-1 with TRBJ2-1; either TRBD1 or TRBD2 may supply D (5 bases each). Trimming removed 5 bases from V and 8 bases from J, with 13 bases in between. This CDR3 comprises 13 residues. Per the germline V gene, CDR1 is SGHAT and CDR2 is FQDESV (reference sequence). DNA of the CDR3: TGTGCCAGCAGCCGGGGCCCCGTCGATGAGCAGTTCTTC. Its translation is CASSRGPVDEQFF.

This clonotype was picked up many times. This beta chain appears as a stray read in a library generated for alpha chains; its size is not informative. This chain links TRBV28 with TRBJ2-1; no clear D. This CDR3 has 14 residues. V lost 1 base, J lost 8 bases, and 12 bases lay in between. The germline V gene encodes CDR1 MDHEN and CDR2 SYDVKM. CDR3 residues: CASSLSPSLHEQFF. DNA of the CDR3: TGTGCCAGCAGTTTATCCCCCTCCCTCCATGAGCAGTTCTTC.

Regarding this clonotype: Since it is a stray read in a library aimed at alpha chains, this beta chain has a size that is not meaningful. J is TRBJ2-1 and V is TRBV29-1; TRBD2 matches 7 bases. Germline V gene lookup returns CDR1 SQVTM and CDR2 ANQGSEA. The CDR3 length is 12 residues. V shed 3 bases and J 10 bases; nucleotides not matched to a gene: 6. CDR3 loop: CSVERETAEQFF. DNA for the CDR3: TGCAGCGTTGAGCGGGAGACAGCCGAGCAGTTCTTC.

This clonotype qualifies as medium-sized. This beta chain appears as a stray read in a library generated for alpha chains; its size is not informative. The J gene is TRBJ1-2, the V gene TRBV5-1, with D unclear. V was trimmed by 6 bases and J by 7 bases, leaving 10 bases between them. The CDR3 length is 11 residues. The germline gives CDR1 SGHRS, CDR2 YFSETQ. Here the CDR3 reads CASTGGSGYTF. The CDR3 DNA reads TGCGCCAGCACGGGAGGCTCTGGCTACACCTTC. The full variable domain, with the rest looked up from reference TRBV5-1 and TRBJ1-2, is KAGVTQTPRYLIKTRGQQVTLSCSPISGHRSVSWYQQTPGQGLQFLFEYFSETQRNKGNFPGRFSGRQFSNSRSEMNVSTLELGDSALYLCASTGGSGYTFGSGTRLTVV.

By its share, this clonotype is medium-sized. This beta chain is a stray sequence in a library constructed for alpha chains; its clone size is not meaningful. The V and J genes are TRBV4-1 and TRBJ2-7; D is perhaps TRBD2 (6 bases). Germline values: CDR1 MGHRA, CDR2 YSYEKL. The ends were cut back, 1 base at V and 3 bases at J, with 16 bases in the middle. The CDR3 has 16 amino acids. As DNA, the CDR3 is TGCGCCAGCAGCCAAGTTCTCGCGGGGTTGAACTACGAGCAGTACTTC. Translating gives CASSQVLAGLNYEQYF.

This clonotype counts as medium-sized. Since the library was made to target alpha chains, this beta chain is a stray read and its abundance is not meaningful. The J gene is TRBJ2-2, the V gene TRBV6-2 or TRBV6-3; 11 positions agree with TRBD2. V lost 8 bases, J lost 3 bases, and 8 bases stayed unmatched. The CDR3 loop spans 16 amino acids. Germline CDR1 reads MNHEY; CDR2 reads SVGEGT. The CDR3 DNA follows: TGTGCCAGCTACCACCTAGCGGGGGGCTACACCGGGGAGCTGTTTTTT. It is translated as CASYHLAGGYTGELFF.

In its sample, this clonotype was seen many times. The library was prepared for alpha chains; this beta chain is a stray read, so its frequency means little. The rearrangement joins TRBV7-2 to TRBJ1-5, with 7 bases that match TRBD1. Germline CDR1 and CDR2: SGHTA and FQGNSA. This CDR3 is built from 14 residues. Losses at the gene ends were 7 bases for V and 6 bases for J; bases not matched to a gene: 9. CDR3 region: CASKDRMGSQPQHF. CDR3 sequence (DNA): TGTGCCAGCAAGGACAGGATGGGGAGTCAGCCCCAGCATTTT.

This clonotype was observed at least ten times. Since the library was made to target alpha chains, this beta chain is a stray read and its abundance is not meaningful. The CDR3 loop reads CSAGGQGIREQYF. In DNA form, the CDR3 reads TGCAGTGCTGGGGGACAGGGGATTCGCGAGCAGTACTTC. The V call is TRBV20-1, the J call TRBJ2-7; 10 nucleotides match TRBD1. The junction had 7 bases not matched to a gene; V was cut back by 5 bases and J by 6 bases. CDR1 is DFQATT, CDR2 SNEGSKA, per germline (reference sequence). The CDR3 sequence is 13 residues long.

There are many counts of this clonotype. This beta chain appears as a stray read in a library generated for alpha chains; its size is not informative. This chain connects TRBV18 to TRBJ1-1; no definite D call. The CDR3 has 16 residues. Trimming left V 6 bases short and J 6 bases short, with 23 bases between. Germline loops: CDR1 KGHSH, CDR2 LQKENI. The CDR3: CASSPEEVGRFAEAFF. The CDR3 coding sequence is TGTGCCAGCTCCCCAGAGGAGGTGGGAAGGTTCGCTGAAGCTTTCTTT.

This clonotype was found many times. Because the library targeted alpha chains, this beta chain is an off-target read whose size means little. The chain carries TRBV20-1 and TRBJ2-7; TRBD2 matches 8 bases. The V gene's germline CDR1 is DFQATT and CDR2 SNEGSKA (reference sequence). J lost 0 bases, V lost 0 bases, and 19 bases had no gene match. This CDR3 contains 20 residues. This chain's CDR3 is CSARDTGRVAAGAFSYEQYF. The CDR3 DNA follows: TGCAGTGCTAGAGATACAGGGAGGGTCGCAGCGGGGGCCTTCTCCTACGAGCAGTACTTC.

This clonotype was detected ten times or more. The library was prepared for alpha chains; this beta chain is a stray read, so its frequency means little. The chain combines TRBV6-2 or TRBV6-3 with TRBJ1-5; D gene ambiguous. The V and J ends lost 6 bases and 3 bases respectively, with 12 bases between them. CDR3 length equals 14 residues. The germline CDR1 and CDR2 sequences are MNHEY and SVGEGT. The CDR3 DNA reads as TGTGCCAGCAGCCCAGTTGCTTTCAATCAGCCCCAGCATTTT. Protein product: CASSPVAFNQPQHF.

This clonotype was picked up many times. Since the library was made to target alpha chains, this beta chain is a stray read and its abundance is not meaningful. This chain connects TRBV9 to TRBJ2-5; D gene unclear. V was cut by 0 bases and J by 0 bases, with 6 bases left in between. This CDR3 comprises 14 residues. CDR1 and CDR2 from the germline V gene are SGDLS and YYNGEE. The CDR3: CASSVEAYQETQYF. For the CDR3, the DNA is TGTGCCAGCAGCGTAGAGGCCTACCAAGAGACCCAGTACTTC.

Judged by abundance, this clonotype is large. The library was built for alpha chains, so this beta chain is an off-target read and its size means little. The chain joins TRBV5-1 to TRBJ2-3; weak D call: TRBD2 (5 bases). Trimming took off 4 bases at V and 4 bases at J, with 13 bases between the two ends. The CDR3 sequence is 14 residues long. In germline, CDR1 is SGHRS, CDR2 YFSETQ. As DNA, the CDR3 is TGCGCCAGCAGCAGGAATAGCGTGGCAGATACGCAGTATTTT. Its translation is CASSRNSVADTQYF.

This clonotype was seen at least ten times. This beta chain came through as a stray read in a library set up for alpha chains, and its size says little. The chain links TRBV2 to TRBJ2-6; 7 nucleotides line up with TRBD1. V shed 4 bases and J 0 bases; nucleotides not matched to a gene: 12. The CDR3 is 19 residues long. Germline values: CDR1 SNHLY, CDR2 FYNNEI. The CDR3 DNA sequence: TGTGCCAGCAGTGTCCGGACCCGGACAGGAGTCTCTGGGGCCAACGTCCTGACTTTC. It specifies CASSVRTRTGVSGANVLTF. Supplemented by reference TRBV2 and TRBJ2-6, the full variable domain reads EPEVTQTPSHQVTQMGQEVILRCVPISNHLYFYWYRQILGQKVEFLVSFYNNEISEKSEIFDDQFSVERPDGSNFTLKIRSTKLEDSAMYFCASSVRTRTGVSGANVLTFGAGSRLTVL.

This clonotype is labeled as medium-sized (0.01 to 0.1%). A library made for alpha chains picked up this beta chain off target, so its size means little. The chain recombines TRBV25-1 with TRBJ1-6; 8 bases align to TRBD1. The CDR3 spans 14 residues. CDR1 is MGHDK and CDR2 is SYGVNS in the germline V gene. Germline trimming cut 6 bases from V and 8 bases from J; bases unmatched to any gene: 6. Here the CDR3 DNA reads TGTGCCAGCAGGACAGGGGCAAGTCATTCACCCCTCCACTTT. Its protein product is CASRTGASHSPLHF.

This clonotype occurred many times. This beta chain lies outside the target of a library built for alpha chains; its clone size means little. V usage is TRBV12-3 or TRBV12-4 and J usage is TRBJ1-2; D not certain. This CDR3 is 14 amino acids long. V was trimmed by 2 bases and J by 0 bases, leaving 7 bases between them. The CDR3 DNA reads as TGTGCCAGCAGTTTACAGCGCCCTAACTATGGCTACACCTTC. Its protein product is CASSLQRPNYGYTF.

In its sample, this clonotype was seen many times. Found in a library prepared for alpha chains, this beta chain is an off-target read, and its abundance has little meaning. The chain carries TRBV30 and TRBJ1-6; D is ambiguous. The CDR3 length is 12 residues. Germline V CDR1 and CDR2: GTSNPN, SVGIG (reference sequence). Trimming took off 5 bases at V and 12 bases at J, with 14 bases between the two ends. The CDR3 sequence: CAWSDAPGPLHF. CDR3 coding DNA: TGTGCCTGGTCGGACGCGCCAGGACCCCTCCACTTT.

This clonotype occurred many times. This beta chain is a stray sequence in a library constructed for alpha chains; its clone size is not meaningful. This sequence joins TRBV6-1 and TRBJ1-1; D uncertain. Germline CDR1 is MNHNS and CDR2 is SASEGT. The CDR3 is 14 residues long. Trimming removed 4 bases from V and 9 bases from J, with 18 bases in between. The CDR3 nucleotides are TGTGCCAGCAGTGGTTCAGGCGCCAACGCTAAAGCTTTCTTT. Amino acids: CASSGSGANAKAFF.

This clonotype was observed a handful of times. Because this beta chain is a stray read in a library intended to capture alpha chains, its abundance should not be given much weight. This chain joins TRBV21-1 and TRBJ1-5; TRBD1 is the table's D call, not checked against the DNA. TRBV21-1 is described as a pseudogene. This CDR3 contains 13 residues. The CDR3 sequence: CASSQGADQPQHF. CDR3 nucleotides: TGTGCCAGCAGTCAGGGGGCCGATCAGCCCCAGCATTTT.

By sample fraction, this clonotype is medium-sized. Being off target in a library aimed at alpha chains, this beta chain has a size of little meaning. The chain carries TRBV29-1 and TRBJ2-4, with 8 bases aligning to TRBD1. Germline CDR1 is SQVTM and CDR2 is ANQGSEA. The CDR3 has 14 residues. V trimming: 3 bases; J trimming: 8 bases; junction bases outside the gene matches: 9. CDR3 sequence (DNA): TGCAGCGTTGAGGACGGGACAGGCCCTCACATTCAGTACTTC. This translates into CSVEDGTGPHIQYF.

This clonotype appeared many times. Being off target in a library aimed at alpha chains, this beta chain has a size of little meaning. V usage is TRBV2 and J usage is TRBJ2-7; 8 positions agree with TRBD1. V lost 8 bases, J lost 3 bases, and 27 bases stayed unmatched. CDR3 length: 20 amino acids. Germline V lookup: CDR1 SNHLY, CDR2 FYNNEI. CDR3 DNA: TGTGCCAGCGTCCGGGACAGGCGAGGTCCGCAATTCCTACGGGTCTACGAGCAGTACTTC. It translates to CASVRDRRGPQFLRVYEQYF.

This clonotype was detected many times. This beta chain slipped into a library made for alpha chains as a stray read, so its size is not meaningful. This rearrangement joins TRBV11-3 to TRBJ1-2, with D unclear. This CDR3 has 14 residues. Germline-derived CDR1 and CDR2 are SGHNT and YENEEA. Trimming left V 5 bases short and J 2 bases short, with 12 bases between. The CDR3 loop is CASSPRAENYGYTF. The CDR3, as DNA: TGTGCCAGCAGCCCCCGCGCGGAGAACTATGGCTACACCTTC.

In this sample, this clonotype turned up many times. Since it is a stray read in a library aimed at alpha chains, this beta chain has a size that is not meaningful. The chain couples TRBV4-3 to TRBJ2-2; D is ambiguous. From germline, CDR1 is LGHNA and CDR2 YSLEER. Trimming left V 0 bases short and J 6 bases short, with 11 bases between. This CDR3 region has 15 residues. The CDR3 DNA reads TGCGCCAGCAGCCAAGATAGTGGAGCCGCCGGGGAGCTGTTTTTT. It yields the protein CASSQDSGAAGELFF.

Many counts were recorded for this clonotype. This beta chain is a stray read from a library made for alpha chains; its abundance is not meaningful. The gene calls are TRBV9 and TRBJ2-1; perhaps TRBD1 as D (6 bases). Trimming removed 0 bases at V and 8 bases at J, with 18 bases between. Germline CDR1 SGDLS, CDR2 YYNGEE. The CDR3 has 16 amino acids. Here the CDR3 reads CASSVGAGGGTDEQFF. DNA for the CDR3: TGTGCCAGCAGCGTAGGTGCTGGGGGCGGTACCGATGAGCAGTTCTTC.

This clonotype was counted many times. This beta chain turned up in a library designed for alpha chains; as an off-target read, its abundance says little. CDR3 loop: CASSFPGLAAYNEQFF. The DNA for the CDR3 is TGTGCCAGCAGTTTCCCGGGACTAGCGGCTTACAATGAGCAGTTCTTC. The chain joins TRBV28 to TRBJ2-1; 11 bases fit TRBD2. Germline CDR1 MDHEN, CDR2 SYDVKM. The V and J ends lost 3 bases and 4 bases, in that order; junction bases with no gene match: 5. The CDR3 length is 16 residues. Supplemented by reference TRBV28 and TRBJ2-1, the full variable domain reads DVKVTQSSRYLVKRTGEKVFLECVQDMDHENMFWYRQDPGLGLRLIYFSYDVKMKEKGDIPEGYSVSREKKERFSLILESASTNQTSMYLCASSFPGLAAYNEQFFGPGTRLTVL.